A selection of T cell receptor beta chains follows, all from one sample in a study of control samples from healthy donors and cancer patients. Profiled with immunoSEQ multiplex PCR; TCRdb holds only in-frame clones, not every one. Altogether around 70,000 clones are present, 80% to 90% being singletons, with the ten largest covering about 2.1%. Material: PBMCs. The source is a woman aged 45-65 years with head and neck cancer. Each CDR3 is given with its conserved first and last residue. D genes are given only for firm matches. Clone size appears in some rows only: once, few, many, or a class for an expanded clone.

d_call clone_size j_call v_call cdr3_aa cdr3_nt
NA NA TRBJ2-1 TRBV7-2 CASSSSSTSYNEQFF TGTGCCAGCAGCTCAAGCTCCACCTCCTACAATGAGCAGTTCTTC
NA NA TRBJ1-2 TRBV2 CASSALQARGYTF TGTGCCAGCAGCGCCCTACAGGCTCGTGGCTACACCTTC
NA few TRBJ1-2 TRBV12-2 CASRLPRGGRPGPYGYTF TGTGCAAGTCGCTTGCCCCGCGGGGGGCGCCCCGGCCCTTATGGCTACACCTTC
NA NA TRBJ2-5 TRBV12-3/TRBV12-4 CASSFGSETQYF TGTGCCAGCAGTTTTGGCAGTGAGACCCAGTACTTC
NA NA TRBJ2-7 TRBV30 CAGARGYEQYF TGTGCCGGAGCAAGGGGTTACGAGCAGTACTTC
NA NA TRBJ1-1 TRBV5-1 CASSLSTAMNTEAFF TGCGCCAGCAGCCTATCGACAGCCATGAACACTGAAGCTTTCTTT
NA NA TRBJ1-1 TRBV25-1 CASTREMNTEAFF TGTGCCAGCACCCGAGAGATGAACACTGAAGCTTTCTTT
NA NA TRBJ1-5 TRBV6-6 CASSPANSNQPQHF TGTGCCAGCAGTCCTGCTAATAGCAATCAGCCCCAGCATTTT
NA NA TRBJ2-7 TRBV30 CAWSVRDRPYEQYF TGTGCCTGGAGTGTCCGGGACCGACCCTACGAGCAGTACTTC
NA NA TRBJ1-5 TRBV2 CASSERTVSNQPQHF TGTGCCAGCAGTGAACGAACAGTTAGCAATCAGCCCCAGCATTTT
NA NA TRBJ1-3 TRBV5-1 CASSSTGMSSGNTIYF TGCGCCAGCAGCTCGACAGGCATGAGCTCTGGAAACACCATATATTTT
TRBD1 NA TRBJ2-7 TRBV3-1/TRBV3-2 CASRKGQTYEQYF TGTGCCAGCAGGAAGGGACAGACCTACGAGCAGTACTTC
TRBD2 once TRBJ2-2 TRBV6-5 CASGRGTGELFF TGTGCCAGTGGGAGGGGCACCGGGGAGCTGTTTTTT
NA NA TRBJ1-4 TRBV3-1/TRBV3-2 CASSQDIGRAANEKLFF TGTGCCAGCAGCCAAGATATAGGCAGGGCAGCTAATGAAAAACTGTTTTTT
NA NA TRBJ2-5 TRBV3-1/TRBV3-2 CASYSRFGETQYF TGTGCCAGCTACAGCAGGTTCGGCGAGACCCAGTACTTC
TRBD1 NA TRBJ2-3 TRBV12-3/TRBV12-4 CASSRDRTDTQYF TGTGCCAGCAGTCGGGACAGAACAGATACGCAGTATTTT
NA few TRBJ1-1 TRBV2 CASSEDYSTEAFF TGTGCCAGCAGTGAAGACTACAGCACTGAAGCTTTCTTT
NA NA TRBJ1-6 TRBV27 CASSPGTNNSPLHF TGTGCCAGCAGTCCGGGCACAAATAATTCACCCCTCCACTTT
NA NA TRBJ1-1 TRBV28 CASSFLQGYTEAFF TGTGCCAGCAGTTTTCTGCAGGGGTACACTGAAGCTTTCTTT
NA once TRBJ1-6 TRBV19 CASSVGASMSPLHF TGTGCCAGTAGTGTCGGGGCCTCTATGTCACCCCTCCACTTT
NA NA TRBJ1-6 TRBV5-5 CASSLSNSPLHF TGTGCCAGCAGCCTGAGTAATTCACCCCTCCACTTT
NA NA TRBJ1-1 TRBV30 CAWTVNTEAFF TGTGCCTGGACAGTGAACACTGAAGCTTTCTTT
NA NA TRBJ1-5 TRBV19 CASSISAQRVRQPQHF TGTGCCAGTAGTATCTCGGCCCAGAGGGTGCGGCAGCCCCAGCATTTT
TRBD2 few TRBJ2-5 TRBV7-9 CASRAAAGGPQETQYF TGTGCCAGCCGCGCGGCGGCGGGGGGACCACAAGAGACCCAGTACTTC
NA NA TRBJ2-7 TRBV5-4 CASSPRPGEYEQYF TGTGCCAGCAGCCCGCGGCCCGGGGAGTACGAGCAGTACTTC
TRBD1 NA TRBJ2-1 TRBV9 CASSKGQNEQFF TGTGCCAGCAGTAAGGGACAGAATGAGCAGTTCTTC
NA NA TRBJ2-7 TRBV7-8 CASSLGGVRDRLYEQYF TGTGCCAGCAGCTTAGGGGGCGTCCGGGACCGGCTATACGAGCAGTACTTC
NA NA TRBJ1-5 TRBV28 CASSPTPSHQPQHF TGTGCCAGCAGTCCGACACCATCCCATCAGCCCCAGCATTTT
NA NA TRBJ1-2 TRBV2 CASSEAGQDYGYTF TGTGCCAGCAGTGAAGCAGGGCAGGACTATGGCTACACCTTC
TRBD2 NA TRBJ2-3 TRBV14 CASSQDKRGFSDTQYF TGTGCCAGCAGCCAAGATAAGCGGGGATTCTCAGATACGCAGTATTTT
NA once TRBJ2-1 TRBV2 CASSDRLDNEQFF TGTGCCAGCAGTGATCGACTCGACAATGAGCAGTTCTTC
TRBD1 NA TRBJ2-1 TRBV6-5 CASSYSTGGHNEQFF TGTGCCAGCAGTTACTCGACAGGGGGGCACAATGAGCAGTTCTTC
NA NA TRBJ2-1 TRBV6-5 CASTSLGGPDNEQFF TGTGCCAGCACCTCACTAGGCGGGCCAGACAATGAGCAGTTCTTC
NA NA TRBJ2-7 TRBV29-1 CSVGMGPSSYEQYF TGCAGCGTTGGGATGGGACCGAGCTCCTACGAGCAGTACTTC
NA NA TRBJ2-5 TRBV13 CASSSRERVETQYF TGTGCCAGCAGCTCCCGGGAGAGGGTGGAGACCCAGTACTTC
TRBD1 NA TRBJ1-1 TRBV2 CASNQGAFTEAFF TGTGCCAGCAACCAGGGGGCGTTCACTGAAGCTTTCTTT
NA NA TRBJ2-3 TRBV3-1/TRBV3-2 CASSLLRASTDTQYF TGTGCCAGCAGCCTCCTCAGGGCTAGCACAGATACGCAGTATTTT
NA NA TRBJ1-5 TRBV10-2 CASSEVQFNQPQHF TGCGCCAGCAGTGAGGTCCAGTTTAATCAGCCCCAGCATTTT
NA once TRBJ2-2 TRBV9 CASSVGVQAPNTGELFF TGTGCCAGCAGCGTAGGGGTACAGGCACCGAACACCGGGGAGCTGTTTTTT
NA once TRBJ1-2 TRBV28 CASSLRGAEAQRGYTF TGTGCCAGCAGTTTGCGGGGGGCCGAGGCCCAACGAGGCTACACCTTC
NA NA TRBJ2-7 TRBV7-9 CASSLTPYEQYF TGTGCCAGCAGCTTAACGCCCTACGAGCAGTACTTC
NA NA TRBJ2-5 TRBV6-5 CASTLLGVGQETQYF TGTGCCAGCACCCTTCTAGGGGTTGGCCAAGAGACCCAGTACTTC
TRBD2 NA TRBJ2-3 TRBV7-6 CASSLASGGSFTDTQYF TGTGCCAGCAGCTTAGCGAGCGGGGGGTCTTTCACAGATACGCAGTATTTT
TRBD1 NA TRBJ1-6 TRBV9 CASSEGAGRGESPLHF TGTGCCAGCAGCGAGGGAGCGGGCAGGGGGGAATCACCCCTCCACTTT
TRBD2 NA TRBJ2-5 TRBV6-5 CASSPSSGGGETQYF TGTGCCAGCAGTCCTTCTAGCGGGGGAGGGGAGACCCAGTACTTC
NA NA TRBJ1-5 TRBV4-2 CASSQDRHGARPQHF TGTGCCAGCAGCCAAGATAGGCACGGTGCAAGGCCCCAGCATTTT
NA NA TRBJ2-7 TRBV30 CAWTPRRDGEQYF TGTGCCTGGACCCCGCGCAGGGATGGCGAGCAGTACTTC
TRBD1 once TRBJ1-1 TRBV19 CATRQGGAAEAFF TGTGCCACAAGACAGGGAGGTGCGGCTGAAGCTTTCTTT
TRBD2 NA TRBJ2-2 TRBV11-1 CASSLWRGGPGELFF TGTGCCAGCAGCTTATGGCGGGGGGGCCCCGGGGAGCTGTTTTTT
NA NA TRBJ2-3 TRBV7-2 CASSYEVTQYF TGTGCCAGCAGCTACGAGGTTACGCAGTATTTT
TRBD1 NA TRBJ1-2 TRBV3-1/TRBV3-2 CAITGTGIPNYGYTF TGTGCCATCACCGGGACAGGGATTCCGAACTATGGCTACACCTTC